The 3 T cell receptor beta chains listed next were all sequenced from one sample in a study of cytomegalovirus exposure and HLA in healthy donors. Primers included in the PCR were 60 Vbeta and 13 Jbeta primers. Sequencing used immunoSEQ multiplex PCR; TCRdb keeps in-frame clones, though not all of them. Among 150,000 to 200,000 clones listed, just over 75% were seen once. Sequencing was carried out using PBMCs. All receptors derive from a woman under 40 in good health and CMV-seropositive.

The chain recombines TRBV30 with TRBJ2-5, with D tentatively TRBD2 (6 bases). CDR3 length equals 15 residues. Germline CDR1 GTSNPN, CDR2 SVGIG (reference sequence). V lost 0 bases and J 5 bases, leaving 16 bases between the germline ends. CDR3 bases: TGTGCCTGGAGTGTACTTACGGGACTGGGTGAGACCCAGTACTTC. Amino acid sequence: CAWSVLTGLGETQYF.

The chain links TRBV11-2 to TRBJ2-3; the match to TRBD1 covers 7 bases. The CDR3 runs 18 residues. The germline CDR1 and CDR2 sequences are SGHAT and FQNNGV. The ends lost 2 bases at V and 4 bases at J; junction bases unmatched: 15. This CDR3 is CASSLSGRVTGIADTQYF. The CDR3 nucleotides read TGTGCCAGCAGCTTATCGGGAAGGGTGACAGGGATCGCAGATACGCAGTATTTT.

A few counts support this clone. The rearrangement uses TRBV19 and TRBJ2-3; maybe TRBD2 (6 bases). Deletions cut 3 bases from V and 1 base from J, with 11 bases between. The CDR3 length is 15 residues. Germline V CDR1 and CDR2: LNHDA, SQIVND (reference sequence). CDR3 amino acids: CASSMSTGGTDTQYF. In DNA form, the CDR3 reads TGTGCCAGTAGTATGAGCACGGGGGGCACAGATACGCAGTATTTT.